The 32 T cell receptor beta chains in this list originate from one sample, sequenced in a study of blood T cell repertoires in COVID-19. Sequencing was performed with immunoSEQ multiplex PCR; in TCRdb, only in-frame clones are kept and a portion is missing. The sample lists around 150,000 clones, more than 65% occurring once. Material for sequencing was peripheral blood. The receptors here all came from a woman aged 80 or older with acute or convalescent COVID-19.

The rearrangement joins TRBV2 to TRBJ2-5; 11 bases are shared with TRBD1. With 6 bases clipped from V and 4 bases from J, the junction kept 1 base outside the gene matches. This CDR3 comprises 13 residues. Germline values: CDR1 SNHLY, CDR2 FYNNEI. CDR3 sequence: CASRGQGVETQYF. The CDR3, as DNA: TGTGCCAGCAGGGGACAGGGGGTAGAGACCCAGTACTTC.

The chain has TRBV29-1 and TRBJ1-2; D is uncertain. Germline values: CDR1 SQVTM, CDR2 ANQGSEA. V gave up 7 bases and J gave up 2 bases, with 8 bases separating them. The CDR3 contains 11 residues. Here the CDR3 DNA reads TGCAGCGCCCTTTCCAACTATGGCTACACCTTC. This encodes CSALSNYGYTF.

The gene calls are TRBV6-2 or TRBV6-3 and TRBJ2-7; D possibly corresponds to TRBD2 (5 bases). V was pared by 0 bases and J by 0 bases, with 21 bases between. Per the germline V gene, CDR1 is MNHEY and CDR2 is SVGEGT. The CDR3 loop spans 19 amino acids. DNA for the CDR3: TGTGCCAGCAGTTACTCGTCAAGGGCGGAGCTAGCCCCCTCCTACGAGCAGTACTTC. Protein product: CASSYSSRAELAPSYEQYF.

A few counts support this clone. The chain recombines TRBV6-5 with TRBJ2-7; 8 bases match TRBD2. V lost 7 bases to trimming and J lost 2 bases; unmatched junction nucleotides: 7. Germline lookup yields CDR1 MNHEY and CDR2 SVGAGI. This CDR3 contains 14 residues. The CDR3 protein is CASTGTGGTYEQYF. CDR3 coding DNA: TGTGCCAGCACGGGAACGGGGGGGACCTACGAGCAGTACTTC.

This clone was observed a few times. V gene TRBV28 combines with J gene TRBJ2-7, with 8 bases lining up with TRBD1. From germline, CDR1 is MDHEN and CDR2 SYDVKM. The CDR3 contains 15 residues. V shed 3 bases and J 8 bases; nucleotides not matched to a gene: 12. The CDR3 region is CASSLLGQGSLKQYF. CDR3 sequence (DNA): TGTGCCAGCAGTTTGTTAGGACAGGGCTCCCTCAAGCAGTACTTC.

The rearrangement uses TRBV19 and TRBJ1-5; 9 bases agree with TRBD1. The CDR3 extends over 13 amino acids. V lost 5 bases to trimming and J lost 6 bases; unmatched junction nucleotides: 2. Looked up from germline, CDR1 is LNHDA and CDR2 is SQIVND (reference sequence). CDR3: CASSGTGTQPQHF. The CDR3 DNA is TGTGCCAGTAGTGGGACAGGGACTCAGCCCCAGCATTTT.

V gene TRBV30 combines with J gene TRBJ2-7; perhaps TRBD2 as D (6 bases). With 1 base removed from V and 5 bases from J, the gap between germline ends came to 9 bases. Germline CDR1 GTSNPN, CDR2 SVGIG (reference sequence). This CDR3 spans 12 amino acids. The CDR3: CAWSGSGDEQYF. The CDR3 DNA is TGTGCCTGGAGTGGGTCGGGAGACGAGCAGTACTTC.

V and J are TRBV30 and TRBJ1-2, with D perhaps matching TRBD1 (5 bases). The CDR3 sequence is 11 residues long. Germline loops: CDR1 GTSNPN, CDR2 SVGIG (reference sequence). With 8 bases removed from V and 5 bases from J, the gap between germline ends came to 12 bases. CDR3 sequence: CARSTGYGYTF. The CDR3 DNA is TGTGCCCGCAGCACAGGATATGGCTACACCTTC.

This clone was seen only a few times. V is TRBV6-6 and J is TRBJ1-3; the D gene is possibly TRBD1 (6 bases). This CDR3 has 11 residues. Trimming removed 6 bases from V and 8 bases from J, with 8 bases in between. In germline, CDR1 is MNHNY, CDR2 SVGAGI (reference sequence). CDR3 bases: TGTGCCAGCAGACAGGGAGACACCATATATTTT. It encodes CASRQGDTIYF.

The chain employs TRBV5-8 and TRBJ1-4, with a tentative D call TRBD1 (6 bases). V was cut by 1 base and J by 7 bases, with 11 bases left in between. From germline, CDR1 is SGHTS and CDR2 YDEGEE. There are 14 residues in the CDR3. This CDR3 is CASSLNRAAEKLFF. CDR3 bases: TGTGCCAGCAGCTTGAACAGGGCGGCTGAAAAACTGTTTTTT.

The chain links TRBV29-1 to TRBJ2-7; TRBD2 matches 13 bases. V trimming: 5 bases; J trimming: 6 bases; junction bases outside the gene matches: 7. Germline V gene sequence: CDR1 SQVTM, CDR2 ANQGSEA. The CDR3 sequence is 14 residues long. The CDR3 sequence is CSVLTGTSGIEQYF. The CDR3 region has the DNA TGCAGCGTTCTAACCGGGACTAGCGGGATCGAGCAGTACTTC.

This clone was picked up a small number of times. J is TRBJ2-7 and V is TRBV28, with 7 bases fitting TRBD2. Germline lookup yields CDR1 MDHEN and CDR2 SYDVKM. Trimming cost V 3 bases and J 3 bases; bases outside gene matches: 5. The CDR3 totals 14 residues. The CDR3 bases are TGTGCCAGCAGTTTCCGGGGGGACTTCTACGAGCAGTACTTC. Translating gives CASSFRGDFYEQYF.

The chain uses TRBV3-1 (or the pseudogene TRBV3-2) and TRBJ1-4; D remains unclear. CDR1 and CDR2 (germline): LGHDT, YNNKEL (reference sequence). This CDR3 has 12 amino acids. Trimming removed 3 bases at V and 5 bases at J, with 4 bases between. The chain's CDR3 is CASSQQNEKLFF. Here the CDR3 DNA reads TGTGCCAGCAGCCAGCAGAATGAAAAACTGTTTTTT.

The chain uses TRBV6-5 and TRBJ1-1; D perhaps matches TRBD1 (5 bases). CDR1 MNHEY and CDR2 SVGAGI come from the germline V gene. V dropped 6 bases and J dropped 2 bases, with 16 bases sitting between them. This CDR3 region has 15 residues. DNA of the CDR3: TGTGCCAGCAGCCCCATAGGGGCGATAAACACTGAAGCTTTCTTT. Protein: CASSPIGAINTEAFF.

The V gene is TRBV5-1, the J gene TRBJ1-3; D is undetermined. Germline V gene sequence: CDR1 SGHRS, CDR2 YFSETQ. CDR3 size: 13 residues. Trimming took off 4 bases at V and 0 bases at J, with 5 bases between the two ends. CDR3 DNA: TGCGCCAGCAGCGAGAGCTCTGGAAACACCATATATTTT. The encoded protein is CASSESSGNTIYF.

The chain joins TRBV28 to TRBJ2-1, with TRBD2 matching 10 bases. The V segment lost 5 bases and the J segment 3 bases; nucleotides outside the gene matches: 16. CDR1 and CDR2 (germline): MDHEN, SYDVKM. This CDR3 comprises 19 residues. CDR3 nucleotide sequence: TGTGCCAGCAGTCCGAGCGGGAGGGCTTTTTCCCCCCTCTACAATGAGCAGTTCTTC. It is translated as CASSPSGRAFSPLYNEQFF.

This sequence joins TRBV27 and TRBJ1-1; TRBD1 matches at 7 bases. Trimming took 4 bases from V and 5 from J; bases not matched to a gene: 4. Germline V gene sequence: CDR1 MNHEY, CDR2 SMNVEV (reference sequence). This CDR3 has 13 amino acids. The CDR3 here is CASSWNRGTEAFF. The CDR3 nucleotides are TGTGCCAGCAGTTGGAACAGGGGAACTGAAGCTTTCTTT.

The table lists this clone with a count of one. This chain connects TRBV7-8 to TRBJ1-2; tentatively, D is TRBD1 (6 bases). V lost 5 bases to trimming and J lost 8 bases, with 15 bases between them. Germline-derived CDR1 and CDR2 are SGHVS and FQNEAQ. This CDR3 is 13 amino acids long. The CDR3 region is CASSRQTGGGYTF. The CDR3 nucleotides read TGTGCCAGCAGCCGCCAGACGGGGGGCGGCTACACCTTC.

CDR3 residues: CASSPSRAGPGNTIYF. The CDR3 DNA reads as TGTGCCAGTAGTCCCTCGCGGGCAGGCCCTGGAAACACCATATATTTT. The rearrangement uses TRBV19 and TRBJ1-3, with D uncertain. Germline CDR1 reads LNHDA; CDR2 reads SQIVND (reference sequence). CDR3 length: 16 amino acids. V lost 5 bases to trimming and J lost 2 bases, with 16 bases between them.

J is TRBJ2-6 and V is TRBV6-5, with TRBD1 matching over 7 bases. CDR1 is MNHEY, CDR2 SVGAGI, per germline. CDR3 length: 14 amino acids. V shed 5 bases and J 2 bases; nucleotides not matched to a gene: 0. Here the CDR3 DNA reads TGTGCCAGCAGTCAGGGGGCTGGGGCCAACGTCCTGACTTTC. As protein: CASSQGAGANVLTF.

This chain's CDR3 is CASSSADRTYEQYF. The CDR3 DNA follows: TGTGCCAGCAGTTCGGCCGACAGAACCTACGAGCAGTACTTC. The chain recombines TRBV6-5 with TRBJ2-7; possible D gene TRBD1, 5 bases. The CDR3 covers 14 residues. Trimming stripped 4 bases from V and 2 bases from J, with 12 bases between. The germline V gene has CDR1 MNHEY and CDR2 SVGAGI.

A single count supports this clone. V and J are TRBV3-1 (or the pseudogene TRBV3-2) and TRBJ1-2, with 7 bases aligning to TRBD1. CDR3 length equals 13 residues. Per the germline V gene, CDR1 is LGHDT and CDR2 is YNNKEL (reference sequence). V lost 1 base and J lost 8; bases outside the gene matches: 4. CDR3 in DNA: TGTGCCAGCAGCCAAGGACAGGGTGGGGGCTACACCTTC. This sequence encodes CASSQGQGGGYTF.

This chain links TRBV11-2 with TRBJ1-2; TRBD1 agrees at 8 bases. The CDR3 runs to 15 residues. The ends lost 4 bases at V and 6 bases at J; junction bases unmatched: 10. Germline V CDR1 and CDR2: SGHAT, FQNNGV. CDR3 in amino acids: CASSSLTGVPHGYTF. The DNA for the CDR3 is TGTGCCAGCAGCTCCTTGACAGGGGTTCCCCATGGCTACACCTTC.

The V and J genes are TRBV7-2 and TRBJ2-1; the D gene is possibly TRBD2 (6 bases). The V end lost 3 bases, the J end lost 12 bases, and 15 bases lay between the germline ends. The CDR3 has 13 amino acids. CDR1 SGHTA and CDR2 FQGNSA come from the germline V gene. CDR3 DNA sequence: TGTGCCAGCAGCTTCGCGCGGGACGGGGGGCAGTTCTTC. Protein sequence: CASSFARDGGQFF.

The rearrangement links TRBV5-5 to TRBJ2-1, with D tentatively TRBD2 (6 bases). V dropped 4 bases and J dropped 6 bases, with 11 bases sitting between them. CDR3 length: 13 residues. Germline V lookup: CDR1 SGHKS, CDR2 YYEKEE (reference sequence). The CDR3 DNA reads TGTGCCAGCAGCCCCTCGGGGGTCAATGAGCAGTTCTTC. It yields the protein CASSPSGVNEQFF.

The chain joins TRBV27 to TRBJ1-1; possibly TRBD1 for D (5 bases). CDR1 is MNHEY, CDR2 SMNVEV, per germline (reference sequence). The CDR3 runs to 14 residues. Trimming stripped 1 base from V and 5 bases from J, with 11 bases between. CDR3 protein: CASSLLQDGTEAFF. In nucleotides, the CDR3 is TGTGCCAGCAGTTTATTACAGGACGGGACTGAAGCTTTCTTT.

The chain recombines TRBV14 with TRBJ1-6, with D possibly matching TRBD1 (5 bases). Germline V gives CDR1 SGHDN, CDR2 FVKESK. Trimming took 4 bases from V and 3 from J, leaving 7 bases between them. The CDR3 spans 14 residues. The CDR3 reads CASSRDFYNSPLHF. The CDR3 DNA sequence: TGTGCCAGCAGCCGGGACTTCTATAATTCACCCCTCCACTTT.

The V gene is TRBV6-5, the J gene TRBJ2-7; the D gene is possibly TRBD1 (5 bases). Trimming took 0 bases from V and 4 from J, leaving 13 bases between them. Per germline, CDR1 MNHEY and CDR2 SVGAGI. The CDR3 totals 15 residues. In nucleotides, the CDR3 is TGTGCCAGCAGTTACTCGAGTCCCAGGGAATACGAGCAGTACTTC. Its protein product is CASSYSSPREYEQYF.

This clone has just one count. This chain links TRBV7-2 with TRBJ1-4; 7 positions match TRBD1. The CDR3 has 15 amino acids. V was pared by 2 bases and J by 1 base, with 1 base of the junction left unmatched. The V gene's germline CDR1 is SGHTA and CDR2 FQGNSA. The CDR3 spells CASSLHRGTNEKLFF. In DNA form, the CDR3 reads TGTGCCAGCAGCTTACACAGGGGAACTAATGAAAAACTGTTTTTT.

This sequence joins TRBV7-2 and TRBJ1-4, with a weak D call TRBD1 (5 bases). Germline loops: CDR1 SGHTA, CDR2 FQGNSA. This CDR3 region has 15 residues. The ends were cut back, 5 bases at V and 7 bases at J, with 17 bases in the middle. The DNA of the CDR3 is TGTGCCAGCAGCCTGGGGGGATTGGTGGGTGAAAAACTGTTTTTT. This codes for CASSLGGLVGEKLFF.

V gene TRBV6-5 combines with J gene TRBJ1-5; maybe TRBD1 (6 bases). V lost 8 bases and J lost 5, with 13 bases in between. The CDR3 is made up of 13 amino acids. Germline V gene lookup returns CDR1 MNHEY and CDR2 SVGAGI. The CDR3 sequence: CASRDTLYQPQHF. The CDR3 DNA reads TGTGCCAGCCGGGACACCCTGTATCAGCCCCAGCATTTT.

This chain uses TRBV7-9 with TRBJ2-3; TRBD2 matches at 10 bases. Per the germline V gene, CDR1 is SEHNR and CDR2 is FQNEAQ (reference sequence). The J segment lost 5 bases and the V segment lost 5 bases, leaving 13 bases of the junction unmatched. This CDR3 has 17 amino acids. The DNA of the CDR3 is TGTGCCAGCAGCCCCCCGGCGAGCGGGGGGGTGGAAGATACGCAGTATTTT. Its protein is CASSPPASGGVEDTQYF.